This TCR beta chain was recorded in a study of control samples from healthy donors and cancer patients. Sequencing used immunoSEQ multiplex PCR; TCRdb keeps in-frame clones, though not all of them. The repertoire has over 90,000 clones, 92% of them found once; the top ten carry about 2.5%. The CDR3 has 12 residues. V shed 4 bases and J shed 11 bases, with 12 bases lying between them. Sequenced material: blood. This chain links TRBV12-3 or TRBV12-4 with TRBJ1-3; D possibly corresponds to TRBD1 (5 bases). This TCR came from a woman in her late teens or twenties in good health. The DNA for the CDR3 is TGTGCCAGCAGTTCAGGGTCCCTACCCATATATTTT. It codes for CASSSGSLPIYF.